This T cell receptor (beta chain) came from a study of molecular identifiers for immune sequencing clone quantification. Overall study: In the replicates, RNA derived from approximately 20,000 or 100,000 naive CD8 cells was divided into five parts, and four were sequenced.

TCRdb itself ran the PCR reads through MiXCR, one entry per CDR3 protein. The sample comprises more than 450,000 distinct CDR3 sequences, about a quarter of which are singletons, and 0.7% to 0.9% rests with the top ten. Researchers sorted naive CD8 T cells as cells that were CD8+CD4-CCR7+CD45RA+. The CDR3 runs to 13 residues. Germline lookup yields CDR1 LGHDT and CDR2 YNNKEL (reference sequence). A word on this clonotype: Germline is not matched at one junction end, which may reflect a read error.

Input material: naive CD8+ T cells from blood, with Jurkat cell RNA spiked in. The subset here: FACS-sorted CD8+CD4-CCR7+CD45RA+ naive T cells. The chain is built from TRBV3-1 and TRBJ2-5; tentative D call: TRBD2 (6 bases). This receptor was identified in a human donor in good health. Some libraries in this study had Jurkat cell RNA spiked in. The DNA of the CDR3 is TGTGCCAGCAGCCCGGGGGAGCAAGCGACCCAGTACTTC. Its translation: CASSPGEQATQYF.